This is a list of T cell receptor beta chains from one sample in a study of cytomegalovirus exposure and HLA in healthy donors. TCRdb keeps only in-frame clones here, not all; method: immunoSEQ multiplex PCR. The repertoire holds 150,000 to 180,000 clones, with more than 70% as singletons. Sequenced input: PBMCs. Every receptor here comes from a human donor in good health. Both conserved end residues are part of each CDR3. The D gene is left open where the match is weak. Size tells how often a clone was seen (once, few, many) or the class of an expanded clone, and some rows leave it out.

d_call: -
j_call: TRBJ2-3
v_call: TRBV7-2
clone_size: -
cdr3_aa: CASSFSGTRPTSTDTQYF
cdr3_nt: TGTGCCAGCAGCTTTTCTGGGACTCGCCCTACTAGCACAGATACGCAGTATTTT

d_call: -
j_call: TRBJ2-3
v_call: TRBV5-1
clone_size: -
cdr3_aa: CASSSQPFSTDTQYF
cdr3_nt: TGCGCCAGCAGCTCACAGCCTTTTAGCACAGATACGCAGTATTTT

d_call: TRBD1
j_call: TRBJ1-1
v_call: TRBV7-9
clone_size: -
cdr3_aa: CASSPGQGAGMNTEAFF
cdr3_nt: TGTGCCAGCAGCCCCGGACAGGGGGCGGGTATGAACACTGAAGCTTTCTTT

d_call: -
j_call: TRBJ2-2
v_call: TRBV23-1
clone_size: -
cdr3_aa: CASSQTTGPGELFF
cdr3_nt: TGCGCCAGCAGTCAAACGACAGGACCCGGGGAGCTGTTTTTT

d_call: TRBD2
j_call: TRBJ2-3
v_call: TRBV29-1
clone_size: once
cdr3_aa: CSVAGLAGGTDTQYF
cdr3_nt: TGCAGCGTAGCCGGACTAGCGGGCGGCACAGATACGCAGTATTTT

d_call: -
j_call: TRBJ1-4
v_call: TRBV9
clone_size: -
cdr3_aa: CASSTRIGNEKLFF
cdr3_nt: TGTGCCAGCAGCACTCGTATCGGTAATGAAAAACTGTTTTTT

d_call: -
j_call: TRBJ2-1
v_call: TRBV11-3
clone_size: -
cdr3_aa: CASSPLDHNEQFF
cdr3_nt: TGTGCCAGCAGCCCCCTAGACCACAATGAGCAGTTCTTC

d_call: -
j_call: TRBJ2-5
v_call: TRBV11-2
clone_size: few
cdr3_aa: CASTLTLATETQYF
cdr3_nt: TGTGCCAGCACCCTTACTCTAGCGACAGAGACCCAGTACTTC

d_call: -
j_call: TRBJ1-1
v_call: TRBV5-1
clone_size: -
cdr3_aa: CASSLGGLLGVNTEAFF
cdr3_nt: TGCGCCAGCAGCCTCGGTGGGCTCCTTGGTGTGAACACTGAAGCTTTCTTT

d_call: TRBD2
j_call: TRBJ2-7
v_call: TRBV4-1
clone_size: -
cdr3_aa: CASSPSGGKTYEQYF
cdr3_nt: TGCGCCAGCAGCCCCTCGGGGGGGAAAACCTACGAGCAGTACTTC

d_call: TRBD2
j_call: TRBJ2-7
v_call: TRBV27
clone_size: -
cdr3_aa: CASSFQSGGVYEQYF
cdr3_nt: TGTGCCAGCAGTTTTCAAAGCGGGGGAGTGTACGAGCAGTACTTC

d_call: -
j_call: TRBJ2-7
v_call: TRBV7-3
clone_size: -
cdr3_aa: CASSFSVGPYEQYF
cdr3_nt: TGTGCCAGCAGCTTCTCGGTGGGGCCCTACGAGCAGTACTTC

d_call: -
j_call: TRBJ2-7
v_call: TRBV11-2
clone_size: -
cdr3_aa: CASNRDSYEQYF
cdr3_nt: TGTGCCAGCAACCGGGACTCCTACGAGCAGTACTTC

d_call: -
j_call: TRBJ2-7
v_call: TRBV9
clone_size: -
cdr3_aa: CASSVGTWDTEQYF
cdr3_nt: TGTGCCAGCAGCGTAGGGACCTGGGACACCGAGCAGTACTTC

d_call: -
j_call: TRBJ1-5
v_call: TRBV29-1
clone_size: -
cdr3_aa: CSVGGLGNQPQHF
cdr3_nt: TGCAGCGTCGGGGGACTTGGCAATCAGCCCCAGCATTTT

d_call: -
j_call: TRBJ1-2
v_call: TRBV4-2
clone_size: -
cdr3_aa: CASSQVVANYGYTF
cdr3_nt: TGTGCCAGCAGCCAAGTTGTCGCTAACTATGGCTACACCTTC